This T cell receptor beta chain was documented in a study of blood T cell repertoires in COVID-19. Study in general: The origin of the acute and convalescent COVID-19 samples was the United States, Italy and Spain. From T cells, B-cell-depleted T cells, or PBMCs came the material, which was cDNA or gDNA.

Trimming took 4 bases from V and 2 from J, leaving 9 bases between them. Germline V gene lookup returns CDR1 SGHDT and CDR2 YYEEEE. CDR3 size: 13 residues. Only in-frame clones appear in the TCRdb table, and some are missing; sequencing was by immunoSEQ multiplex PCR. The data show about 250,000 clones, 65% to 85% seen once. Sequences were obtained from PBMCs or T cells enriched from blood (not recorded which). This receptor was identified in a man over 45 who had recovered from COVID-19. This chain uses TRBV5-6 with TRBJ1-2; D might be TRBD1 (6 bases). The CDR3 nucleotides are TGTGCCAGCAGCGGGAGGGGGAACTATGGCTACACCTTC. Protein: CASSGRGNYGYTF.